The T cell receptor beta chain under discussion was sequenced for a study of cytomegalovirus exposure and HLA in healthy donors. The junction had 9 bases not matched to a gene; V was cut back by 1 base and J by 2 bases. Germline lookup yields CDR1 KGHSH and CDR2 LQKENI. This CDR3 region has 18 residues. Data came from immunoSEQ multiplex PCR; TCRdb stores just in-frame clones and leaves some out. The sample consists of fewer than 200,000 clones, about 89% of them appearing once. The donors were part of the validation cohort, which consisted of roughly 110 subjects and was separate from the first cohort of several hundred subjects.

The chain joins TRBV18 to TRBJ1-2; 11 bases align to TRBD1. The sequenced sample was PBMCs. The receptor was isolated from a man aged 25-45 years in good health and CMV-seropositive. The DNA of the CDR3 is TGTGCCAGCTCACCACGCCCCCCGGGACAGGGGGGGAACTATGGCTACACCTTC. Amino acid sequence: CASSPRPPGQGGNYGYTF.